This passage covers 20 T cell receptor beta chains from one sample sequenced in a study of post-analysis software for immune sequencing data. Study findings and constraints: Controls had lower frequencies than patients of a few TRBV segments, which included TRBV5-6, TRBV5-1 and TRBV20-1.

TCR beta cDNA libraries included unique molecular identifiers. TCRdb re-derived calls from the PCR reads in MiXCR, one entry per CDR3 protein. Of roughly 400,000 distinct CDR3 sequences listed, 30% to 45% are singletons. The antigens of these receptors remain unknown. The sequencing sample was made of blood. Source of these receptors: a girl aged 2 to 9 with multiple sclerosis.

This sequence joins TRBV10-3 and TRBJ1-1; 8 nucleotides agree with TRBD1. The junction had 1 base not matched to a gene; V was cut back by 2 bases and J by 2 bases. Germline assignment: CDR1 ENHRY and CDR2 SYGVKD. The CDR3 consists of 14 residues. The DNA of the CDR3 is TGTGCCATCAGTGAGGCAGGGGGCAACACTGAAGCTTTCTTT. Its protein is CAISEAGGNTEAFF.

The rearrangement links TRBV10-1 to TRBJ2-2; a possible D gene is TRBD2 (6 bases). V gave up 0 bases and J gave up 6 bases, with 14 bases separating them. This CDR3 has 16 residues. CDR1 is WNHNN, CDR2 SYGVQD, per germline (reference sequence). The CDR3, as DNA: TGCGCCAGCAGTGAGTCCTTGACTAGGCACCCCGGGGAGCTGTTTTTT. Translating it yields CASSESLTRHPGELFF.

The genes are TRBV7-2 and TRBJ2-3, with D possibly TRBD2 on 6 matching bases. V was shortened by 5 bases and J by 7 bases, with 22 bases between the two germline ends. The germline V gene has CDR1 SGHTA and CDR2 FQGNSA. The CDR3 has 16 amino acids. CDR3 amino acids: CASSPWTKNAQNTQYF. CDR3 DNA: TGTGCCAGCAGCCCCTGGACTAAGAATGCACAAAATACGCAGTATTTT.

The chain joins TRBV12-3 or TRBV12-4 to TRBJ1-1, with 7 bases aligning to TRBD1. Trimming took 6 bases from V and 5 from J; bases not matched to a gene: 9. The CDR3 length is 14 residues. In DNA, the CDR3 is TGTGCCAGCAGGCGTACCAGGGGGGGAACTGAAGCTTTCTTT. It yields the protein CASRRTRGGTEAFF.

In this sample, this clonotype turned up a few times. This sequence joins TRBV20-1 and TRBJ1-4; 7 nucleotides agree with TRBD1. After removal of 0 bases from V and 6 bases from J, the junction contained 4 bases not matched to a gene. This CDR3 is built from 14 residues. Per the germline V gene, CDR1 is DFQATT and CDR2 is SNEGSKA (reference sequence). CDR3 sequence: CSARETGDHEKLFF. The CDR3 nucleotides are TGCAGTGCTAGAGAAACAGGGGACCATGAAAAACTGTTTTTT.

The chain joins TRBV25-1 to TRBJ2-4, with 8 bases matching TRBD1. This CDR3 is 15 amino acids long. Germline V lookup: CDR1 MGHDK, CDR2 SYGVNS. V dropped 3 bases and J dropped 3; count of bases not matched to a gene: 4. The CDR3 DNA reads TGTGCCAGCAGTGATTCCGGGACAGGCAAAAACATTCAGTACTTC. It specifies CASSDSGTGKNIQYF. The variable domain in full, with the rest retrieved from reference TRBV25-1 and TRBJ2-4, is EADIYQTPRYLVIGTGKKITLECSQTMGHDKMYWYQQDPGMELHLIHYSYGVNSTEKGDLSSESTVSRIRTEHFPLTLESARPSHTSQYLCASSDSGTGKNIQYFGAGTRLSVL.

The table lists this clonotype with a few counts. The V and J genes are TRBV4-1 and TRBJ1-6, with unresolved D. This CDR3 is 16 amino acids long. Germline lookup yields CDR1 MGHRA and CDR2 YSYEKL. Trimming pared 0 bases from V and 10 bases from J, leaving 16 bases between. CDR3 loop: CASSQDPFEASSPLHF. CDR3 coding DNA: TGCGCCAGCAGCCAAGACCCGTTCGAGGCCTCCTCACCCCTCCACTTT.

The V and J genes are TRBV28 and TRBJ2-4; 8 positions agree with TRBD2. The J call is in doubt because the DNA end fits TRBJ2-7 better. Per the germline V gene, CDR1 is MDHEN and CDR2 is SYDVKM. There are 13 residues in the CDR3. The DNA for the CDR3 is TGTGCCAGCAGTTCGGGAGGGAGGTACGAGCAGTACTTC. This encodes CASSSGGRYEQYF.

This rearrangement joins TRBV9 to TRBJ2-7, with 9 bases that match TRBD2. The CDR3 runs 17 residues. With V trimmed by 0 bases and J by 7 bases, 14 bases remained unmatched. Germline lookup yields CDR1 SGDLS and CDR2 YYNGEE. The CDR3 is CASSVGQAGGLDNEQYF. The CDR3 nucleotides are TGTGCCAGCAGCGTAGGCCAGGCGGGAGGGTTAGACAATGAGCAGTACTTC.

This clonotype was found a few times. The chain uses TRBV7-3 and TRBJ2-7, with TRBD1 matching 8 bases. Germline V gives CDR1 SGHTA, CDR2 FQGTGA. The V and J ends lost 2 bases and 6 bases, in that order; junction bases with no gene match: 6. The CDR3 has 14 residues. CDR3 coding DNA: TGTGCCAGCAGCTTAGGAGGACAGGGTGGCGAGCAGTACTTC. Amino acid sequence: CASSLGGQGGEQYF.

The genes are TRBV7-9 and TRBJ2-7; D is perhaps TRBD1 (6 bases). V lost 4 bases to trimming and J lost 0 bases, with 10 bases between them. The CDR3 contains 14 residues. Germline values: CDR1 SEHNR, CDR2 FQNEAQ (reference sequence). CDR3 amino acids: CASSWGTTSYEQYF. The DNA of the CDR3 is TGTGCCAGCAGCTGGGGGACAACCTCCTACGAGCAGTACTTC.

In its sample, this clonotype was seen a few times. The J gene is TRBJ2-1, the V gene TRBV4-1; TRBD2 aligns across 10 bases. The V segment lost 1 base and the J segment 10 bases; nucleotides outside the gene matches: 7. The germline gives CDR1 MGHRA, CDR2 YSYEKL. The CDR3 contains 15 residues. DNA of the CDR3: TGCGCCAGCAGCCAAGGGCTAGCGGGAGCGGGGGAGCAGTTCTTC. It codes for CASSQGLAGAGEQFF.

This chain joins TRBV10-3 and TRBJ2-7; D possibly corresponds to TRBD1 (6 bases). CDR1 is ENHRY, CDR2 SYGVKD, per germline. CDR3 length: 13 residues. Between the trimmed V and J ends, which lost 6 bases and 5 bases, there was a span of 14 bases. The CDR3 sequence is CAIREPWTDEQYF. Here the CDR3 DNA reads TGTGCCATCAGGGAGCCCTGGACAGACGAGCAGTACTTC.

The J gene is TRBJ2-7, the V gene TRBV12-3 or TRBV12-4; no clear D gene. The CDR3 is 13 amino acids. Between the trimmed V and J ends, which lost 0 bases and 6 bases, there was a span of 9 bases. CDR3 coding DNA: TGTGCCAGCAGTTTAGCTGCCCCCCCCGAGCAGTACTTC. As protein: CASSLAAPPEQYF.

The chain employs TRBV7-2 and TRBJ1-2, with D maybe TRBD1 (5 bases). The V and J ends lost 7 bases and 4 bases respectively, with 16 bases between them. Germline loops: CDR1 SGHTA, CDR2 FQGNSA. This CDR3 has 14 residues. The chain's CDR3 is CASNSGPGIYGYTF. In DNA, the CDR3 is TGTGCCAGCAACTCGGGGCCGGGGATCTATGGCTACACCTTC.

This chain joins TRBV29-1 and TRBJ2-3; TRBD1 agrees at 10 bases. The CDR3 runs 14 residues. CDR1 is SQVTM and CDR2 is ANQGSEA in the germline V gene. The ends lost 4 bases at V and 6 bases at J; junction bases unmatched: 7. CDR3 DNA: TGCAGCGTTGGCGACAGGGGGCGATTGGATACGCAGTATTTT. Amino acid sequence: CSVGDRGRLDTQYF.

The chain links TRBV7-6 to TRBJ2-5, with D unresolved. CDR1 and CDR2 (germline): SGHVS, FNYEAQ. CDR3 size: 11 residues. The V end lost 1 base, the J end lost 8 bases, and 5 bases lay between the germline ends. CDR3 in DNA: TGTGCCAGCAGCTTAGGTCCTACCCAGTACTTC. Translating gives CASSLGPTQYF.

Notes on this clonotype: The junction departs from the called germline gene at one end, perhaps through a read error. The CDR3 loop is CSDRDRGGTFYNEQFF. The CDR3 coding sequence is TGCAGTGATAGAGATCGCGGCGGGACGTTCTACAATGAGCAGTTCTTC. The rearrangement joins TRBV20-1 to TRBJ2-1; possible D gene TRBD2, 6 bases. This CDR3 contains 16 residues. Germline CDR1 reads DFQATT; CDR2 reads SNEGSKA (reference sequence).

The CDR3 spells CASSLGSGAPKNQPQHF. The CDR3 bases are TGTGCCAGCAGTTTAGGCTCAGGGGCGCCAAAAAATCAGCCCCAGCATTTT. The chain joins TRBV12-3 or TRBV12-4 to TRBJ1-5, with D tentatively TRBD1 (6 bases). The CDR3 totals 17 residues. V was shortened by 1 base and J by 4 bases, with 17 bases between the two germline ends.

The chain recombines TRBV12-3 or TRBV12-4 with TRBJ2-1; 8 bases map to TRBD1. V dropped 1 base and J dropped 2; count of bases not matched to a gene: 4. This CDR3 is 16 amino acids long. The chain's CDR3 is CASSLEAGGAYNEQFF. CDR3 coding DNA: TGTGCCAGCAGTTTAGAGGCAGGGGGCGCCTACAATGAGCAGTTCTTC.